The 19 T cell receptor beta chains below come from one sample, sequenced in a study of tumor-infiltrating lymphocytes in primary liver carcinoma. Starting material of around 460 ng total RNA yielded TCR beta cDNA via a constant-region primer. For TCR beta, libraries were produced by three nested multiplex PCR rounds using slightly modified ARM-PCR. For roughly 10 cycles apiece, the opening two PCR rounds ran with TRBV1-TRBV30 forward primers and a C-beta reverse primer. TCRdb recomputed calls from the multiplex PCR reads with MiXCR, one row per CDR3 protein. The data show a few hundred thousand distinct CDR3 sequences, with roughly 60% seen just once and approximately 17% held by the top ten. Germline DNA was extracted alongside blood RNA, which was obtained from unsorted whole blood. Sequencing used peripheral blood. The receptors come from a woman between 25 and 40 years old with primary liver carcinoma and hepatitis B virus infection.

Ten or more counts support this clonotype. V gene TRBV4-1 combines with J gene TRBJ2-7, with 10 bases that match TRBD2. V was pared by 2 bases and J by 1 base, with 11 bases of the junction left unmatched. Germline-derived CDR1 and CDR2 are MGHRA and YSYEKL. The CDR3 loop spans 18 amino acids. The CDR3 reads CASSQTLVAGGLSYEQYF. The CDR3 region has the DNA TGCGCCAGCAGCCAAACGTTAGTAGCGGGAGGCCTGTCCTACGAGCAGTACTTC.

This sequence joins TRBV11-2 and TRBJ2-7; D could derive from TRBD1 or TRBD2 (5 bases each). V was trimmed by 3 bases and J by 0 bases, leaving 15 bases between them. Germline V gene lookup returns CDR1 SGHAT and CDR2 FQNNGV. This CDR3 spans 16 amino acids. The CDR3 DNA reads TGTGCCAGCAGCTTCGACAGTCTAGCCCTCTCCTACGAGCAGTACTTC. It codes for CASSFDSLALSYEQYF. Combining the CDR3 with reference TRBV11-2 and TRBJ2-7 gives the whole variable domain EAGVAQSPRYKIIEKRQSVAFWCNPISGHATLYWYQQILGQGPKLLIQFQNNGVVDDSQLPKDRFSAERLKGVDSTLKIQPAKLEDSAVYLCASSFDSLALSYEQYFGPGTRLTVT.

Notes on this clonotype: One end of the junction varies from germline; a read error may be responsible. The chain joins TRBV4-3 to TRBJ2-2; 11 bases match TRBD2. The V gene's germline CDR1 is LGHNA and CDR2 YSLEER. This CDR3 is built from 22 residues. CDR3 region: CASSQVGQISGRAPGAAGGLFF. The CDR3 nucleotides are TGCGCCAGCAGCCAAGTTGGGCAGATTAGCGGGAGGGCCCCAGGTGCTGCCGGGGGGCTGTTTTTT.

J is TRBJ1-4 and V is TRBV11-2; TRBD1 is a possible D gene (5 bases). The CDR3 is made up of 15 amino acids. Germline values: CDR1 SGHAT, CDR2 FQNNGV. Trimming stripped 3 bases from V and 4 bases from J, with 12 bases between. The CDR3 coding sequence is TGTGCCAGCAGCTTGGGGGTCATGGATAATGAAAAACTGTTTTTT. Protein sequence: CASSLGVMDNEKLFF.

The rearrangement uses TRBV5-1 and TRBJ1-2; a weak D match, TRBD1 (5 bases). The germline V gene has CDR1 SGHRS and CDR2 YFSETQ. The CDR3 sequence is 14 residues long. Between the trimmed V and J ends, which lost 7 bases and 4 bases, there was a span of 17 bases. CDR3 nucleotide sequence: TGCGCCAGCGGCTACTCCGGGACGAGCTATGGCTACACCTTC. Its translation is CASGYSGTSYGYTF. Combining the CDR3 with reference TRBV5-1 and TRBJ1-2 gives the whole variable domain KAGVTQTPRYLIKTRGQQVTLSCSPISGHRSVSWYQQTPGQGLQFLFEYFSETQRNKGNFPGRFSGRQFSNSRSEMNVSTLELGDSALYLCASGYSGTSYGYTFGSGTRLTVV.

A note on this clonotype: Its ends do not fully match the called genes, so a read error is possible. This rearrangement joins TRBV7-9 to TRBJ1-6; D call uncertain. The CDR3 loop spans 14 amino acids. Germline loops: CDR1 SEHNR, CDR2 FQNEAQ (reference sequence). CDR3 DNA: TGTGCCAGCGGCTTAAGTGCGGTTTATTCACCCCTCCACTTT. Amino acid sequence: CASGLSAVYSPLHF. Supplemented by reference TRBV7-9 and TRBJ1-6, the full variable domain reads DTGVSQNPRHKITKRGQNVTFRCDPISEHNRLYWYRQTLGQGPEFLTYFQNEAQLEKSRLLSDRFSAERPKGSFSTLEIQRTEQGDSAMYLCASGLSAVYSPLHFGNGTRLTVT.

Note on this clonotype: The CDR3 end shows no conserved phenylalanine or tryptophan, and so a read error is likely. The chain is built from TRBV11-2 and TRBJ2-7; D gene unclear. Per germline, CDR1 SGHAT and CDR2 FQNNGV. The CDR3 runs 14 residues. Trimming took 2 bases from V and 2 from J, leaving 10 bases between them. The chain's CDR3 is CASSLTDGAYEQYI. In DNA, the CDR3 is TGTGCCAGCAGCTTAACTGACGGAGCCTACGAGCAGTACATC.

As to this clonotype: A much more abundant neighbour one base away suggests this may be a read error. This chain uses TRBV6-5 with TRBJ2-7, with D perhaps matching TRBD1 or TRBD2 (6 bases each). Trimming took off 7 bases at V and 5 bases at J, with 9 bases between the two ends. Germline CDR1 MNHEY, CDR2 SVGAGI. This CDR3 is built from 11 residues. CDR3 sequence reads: CASMRGDEQYF. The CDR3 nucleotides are TGTGCCAGCATGAGGGGGGACGAGCAGTACTTC.

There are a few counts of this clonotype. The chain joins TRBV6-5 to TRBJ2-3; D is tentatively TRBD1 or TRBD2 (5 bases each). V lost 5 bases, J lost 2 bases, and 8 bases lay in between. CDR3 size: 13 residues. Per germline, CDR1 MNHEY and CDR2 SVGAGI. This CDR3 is CASSRDPTDTQYF. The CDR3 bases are TGTGCCAGCAGTCGGGACCCCACAGATACGCAGTATTTT.

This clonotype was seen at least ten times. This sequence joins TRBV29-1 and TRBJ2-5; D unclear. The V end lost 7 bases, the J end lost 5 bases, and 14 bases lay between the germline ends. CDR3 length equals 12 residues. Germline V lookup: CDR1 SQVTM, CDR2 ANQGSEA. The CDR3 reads CSASGWRETQYF. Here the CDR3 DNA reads TGCAGCGCCTCGGGTTGGCGTGAGACCCAGTACTTC.

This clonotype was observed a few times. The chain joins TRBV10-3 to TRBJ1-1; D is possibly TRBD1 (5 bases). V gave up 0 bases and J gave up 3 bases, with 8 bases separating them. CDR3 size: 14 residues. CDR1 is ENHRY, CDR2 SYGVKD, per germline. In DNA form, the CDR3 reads TGTGCCATCAGTGAGTCGAACAGGTACACTGAAGCTTTCTTT. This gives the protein CAISESNRYTEAFF.

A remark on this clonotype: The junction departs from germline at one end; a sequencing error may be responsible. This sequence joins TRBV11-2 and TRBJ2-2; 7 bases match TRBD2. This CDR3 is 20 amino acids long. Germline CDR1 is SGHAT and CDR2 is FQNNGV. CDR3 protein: CASSQPSGLVYSTGTGELFF. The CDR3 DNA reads TGCGCTAGCAGCCAACCCTCAGGACTAGTGTATTCTACGGGGACCGGGGAGCTGTTTTTT.

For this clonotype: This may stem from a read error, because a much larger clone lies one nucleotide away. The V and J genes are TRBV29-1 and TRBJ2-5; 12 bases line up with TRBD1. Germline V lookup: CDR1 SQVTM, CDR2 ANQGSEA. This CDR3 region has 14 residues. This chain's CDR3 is CSVEAGTGGANGHF. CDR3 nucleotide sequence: TGCAGCGTTGAAGCCGGGACAGGGGGCGCAAATGGACACTTC.

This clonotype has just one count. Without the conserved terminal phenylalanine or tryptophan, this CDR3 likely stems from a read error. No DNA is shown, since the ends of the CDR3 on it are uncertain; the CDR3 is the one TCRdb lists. This CDR3 reads CAGGRIQETQYS. The chain recombines TRBV21-1 with TRBJ2-5; TRBD2 reflects the table's D call only, with no check against the DNA. TRBV21-1 is a listed pseudogene. The CDR3 region is 12 residues in length, termini included.

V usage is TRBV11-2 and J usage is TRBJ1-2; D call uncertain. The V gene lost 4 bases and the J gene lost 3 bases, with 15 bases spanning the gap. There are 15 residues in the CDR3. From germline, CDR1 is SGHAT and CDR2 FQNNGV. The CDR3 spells CASSSHREPDYGYTF. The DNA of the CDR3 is TGTGCCAGCAGCTCCCATAGAGAGCCAGACTATGGCTACACCTTC. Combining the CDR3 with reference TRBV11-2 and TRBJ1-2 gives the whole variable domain EAGVAQSPRYKIIEKRQSVAFWCNPISGHATLYWYQQILGQGPKLLIQFQNNGVVDDSQLPKDRFSAERLKGVDSTLKIQPAKLEDSAVYLCASSSHREPDYGYTFGSGTRLTVV.

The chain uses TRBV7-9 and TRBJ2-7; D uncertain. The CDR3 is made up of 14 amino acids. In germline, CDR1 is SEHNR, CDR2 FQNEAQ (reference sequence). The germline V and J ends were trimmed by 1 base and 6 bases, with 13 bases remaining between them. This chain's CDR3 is CASSLGRAGAEQYF. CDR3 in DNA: TGTGCCAGCAGCTTAGGGCGCGCAGGCGCCGAGCAGTACTTC. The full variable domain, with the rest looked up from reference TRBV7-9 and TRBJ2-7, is DTGVSQNPRHKITKRGQNVTFRCDPISEHNRLYWYRQTLGQGPEFLTYFQNEAQLEKSRLLSDRFSAERPKGSFSTLEIQRTEQGDSAMYLCASSLGRAGAEQYFGPGTRLTVT.

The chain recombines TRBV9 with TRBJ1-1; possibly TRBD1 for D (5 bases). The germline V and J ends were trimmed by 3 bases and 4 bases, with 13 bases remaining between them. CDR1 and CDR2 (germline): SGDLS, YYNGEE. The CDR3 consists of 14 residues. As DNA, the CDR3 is TGTGCCAGCAGCGCCTCCCCGGGGGGCACTGAAGCTTTCTTT. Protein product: CASSASPGGTEAFF.

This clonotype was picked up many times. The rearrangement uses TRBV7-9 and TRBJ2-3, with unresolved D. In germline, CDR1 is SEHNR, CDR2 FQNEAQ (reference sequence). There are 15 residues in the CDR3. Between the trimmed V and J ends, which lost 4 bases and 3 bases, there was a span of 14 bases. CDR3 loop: CASSSAGWSTDTQYF. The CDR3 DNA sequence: TGTGCCAGCAGCTCAGCAGGCTGGTCAACAGATACGCAGTATTTT.

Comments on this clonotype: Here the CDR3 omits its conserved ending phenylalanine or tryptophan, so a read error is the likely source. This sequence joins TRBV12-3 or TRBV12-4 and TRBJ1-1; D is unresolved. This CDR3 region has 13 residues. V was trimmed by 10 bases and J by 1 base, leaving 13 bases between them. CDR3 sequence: CAISRAGNTEAFV. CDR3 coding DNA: TGTGCCATCTCTAGGGCCGGGAACACTGAAGCTTTCGTT.